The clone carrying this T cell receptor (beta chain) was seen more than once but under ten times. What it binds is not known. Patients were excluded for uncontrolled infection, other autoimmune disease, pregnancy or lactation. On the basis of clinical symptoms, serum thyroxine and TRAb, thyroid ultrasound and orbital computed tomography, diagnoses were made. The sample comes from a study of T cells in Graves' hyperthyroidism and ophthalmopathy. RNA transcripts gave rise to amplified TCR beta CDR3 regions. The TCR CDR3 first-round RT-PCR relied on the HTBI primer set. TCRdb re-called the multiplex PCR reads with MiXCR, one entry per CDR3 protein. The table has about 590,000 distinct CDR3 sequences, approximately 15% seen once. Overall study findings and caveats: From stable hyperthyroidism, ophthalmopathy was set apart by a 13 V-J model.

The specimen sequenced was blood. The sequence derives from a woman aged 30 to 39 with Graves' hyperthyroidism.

CDR3 sequence (DNA): TGTGCCAGCAGCACCCGACTAGCGGGGGATACGCAGTATTTT. This translates into CASSTRLAGDTQYF. The V gene is TRBV3-1, the J gene TRBJ2-3; 11 positions agree with TRBD2. V lost 5 bases and J lost 6; bases outside the gene matches: 4. The CDR3 sequence is 14 residues long. The V gene's germline CDR1 is LGHDT and CDR2 YNNKEL (reference sequence).